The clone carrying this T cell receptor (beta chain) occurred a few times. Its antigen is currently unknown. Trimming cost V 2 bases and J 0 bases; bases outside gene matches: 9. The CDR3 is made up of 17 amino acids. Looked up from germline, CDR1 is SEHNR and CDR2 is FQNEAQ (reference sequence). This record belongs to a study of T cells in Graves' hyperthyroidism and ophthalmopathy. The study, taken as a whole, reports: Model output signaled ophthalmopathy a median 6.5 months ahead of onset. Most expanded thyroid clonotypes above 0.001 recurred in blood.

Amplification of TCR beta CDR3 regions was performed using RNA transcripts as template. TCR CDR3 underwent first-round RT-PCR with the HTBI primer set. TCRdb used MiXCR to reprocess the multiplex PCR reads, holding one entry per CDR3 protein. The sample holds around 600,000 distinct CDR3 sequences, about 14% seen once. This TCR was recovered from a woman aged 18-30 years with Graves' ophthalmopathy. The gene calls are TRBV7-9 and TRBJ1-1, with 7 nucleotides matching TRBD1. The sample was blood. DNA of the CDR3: TGTGCCAGCAGCTTAAATAGACAGGGCCCACTGAACACTGAAGCTTTCTTT. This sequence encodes CASSLNRQGPLNTEAFF. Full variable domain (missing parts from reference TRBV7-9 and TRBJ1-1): DTGVSQNPRHKITKRGQNVTFRCDPISEHNRLYWYRQTLGQGPEFLTYFQNEAQLEKSRLLSDRFSAERPKGSFSTLEIQRTEQGDSAMYLCASSLNRQGPLNTEAFFGQGTRLTVV.